This entry describes one TCR beta chain. Sequenced by immunoSEQ multiplex PCR; TCRdb stores in-frame clones only, minus some. The sample contains approximately 51,000 clones, 70% to 90% of which appear only once. This CDR3 is built from 12 residues. CDR1 is MNHNS and CDR2 is SASEGT in the germline V gene. V gave up 8 bases and J gave up 3 bases, with 11 bases separating them. These data are taken from a study of PD-L1 blockade in urothelial cancer. The V and J genes are TRBV6-1 and TRBJ2-7; tentative D call: TRBD2 (5 bases). This specimen consisted of PBMCs, obtained around atezolizumab (anti-PD-L1) treatment. This receptor was obtained from a man aged 55 to 70 with urothelial cancer. The CDR3 DNA reads as TGTGCCAGCGGAGGACTGGTCTACGAGCAGTACTTC. The encoded protein is CASGGLVYEQYF.